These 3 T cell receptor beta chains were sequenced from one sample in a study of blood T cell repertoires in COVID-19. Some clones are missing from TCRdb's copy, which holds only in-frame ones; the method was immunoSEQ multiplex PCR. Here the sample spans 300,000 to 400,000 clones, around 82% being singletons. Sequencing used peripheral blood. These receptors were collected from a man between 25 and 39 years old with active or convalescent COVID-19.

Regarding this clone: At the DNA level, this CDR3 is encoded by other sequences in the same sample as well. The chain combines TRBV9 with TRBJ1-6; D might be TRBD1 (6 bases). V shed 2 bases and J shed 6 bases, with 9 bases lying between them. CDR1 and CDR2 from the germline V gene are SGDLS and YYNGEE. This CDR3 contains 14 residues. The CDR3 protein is CASSVRTANSPLHF. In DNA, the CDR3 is TGTGCCAGCAGCGTTAGGACAGCTAATTCACCCCTCCACTTT.

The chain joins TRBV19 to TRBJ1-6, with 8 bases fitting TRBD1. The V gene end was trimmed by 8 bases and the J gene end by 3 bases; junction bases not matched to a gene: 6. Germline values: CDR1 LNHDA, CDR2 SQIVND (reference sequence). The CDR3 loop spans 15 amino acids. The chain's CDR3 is CASSPTGDYNSPLHF. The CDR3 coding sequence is TGTGCCAGTTCCCCGACAGGGGACTATAATTCACCCCTCCACTTT.

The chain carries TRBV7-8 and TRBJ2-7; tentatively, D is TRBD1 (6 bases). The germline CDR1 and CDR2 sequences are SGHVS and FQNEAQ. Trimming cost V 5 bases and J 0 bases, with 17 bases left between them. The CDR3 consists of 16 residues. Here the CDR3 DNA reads TGTGCCAGCAGCCCGCCCTCCGGGACACTCTCCTACGAGCAGTACTTC. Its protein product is CASSPPSGTLSYEQYF.